This T cell receptor (beta chain) was obtained from a study of tissue T cells after allogeneic stem cell transplantation. Study-level points and caveats: Few T cell clones were shared across patients, but motif clusters showed tissue-specific shared signatures.

The CDR3 extends over 16 amino acids. CDR1 and CDR2 (germline): SGHNT, YYREEE (reference sequence). The ends were cut back, 4 bases at V and 4 bases at J, with 20 bases in the middle. Sequenced by immunoSEQ multiplex PCR; TCRdb stores in-frame clones only, minus some. Of 20,000 to 30,000 clones in the sample, about 89% were seen once. As concerns this clone: No antigen is known for it.

The rearrangement uses TRBV5-4 and TRBJ1-2; the D gene is possibly TRBD1 (6 bases). The source of this sequence is a male donor aged 60 or older who later had graft-versus-host disease after an allogeneic stem cell transplant. This specimen was blood, taken before transplantation. For the CDR3, the DNA is TGTGCCAGCAGCCAACCCAACAGGGTCGGAGGCTATGGCTACACCTTC. Residues: CASSQPNRVGGYGYTF.